The 29 T cell receptor beta chains presented below share a single source sample, sequenced in a study of blood T cell repertoires in COVID-19. TCRdb's copy holds only in-frame clones and misses some; the assay was immunoSEQ multiplex PCR. Seen here are fewer than 100,000 clones, 75% to 90% observed once, and the top ten hold more than 7%. Sequenced material: peripheral blood. The receptors here all came from a man aged 60 to 75 with acute or convalescent COVID-19.

This chain joins TRBV6-4 and TRBJ2-1; the match to TRBD2 covers 11 bases. CDR1 is MRHNA and CDR2 is SNTAGT in the germline V gene. The trim removed 2 bases at V and 10 bases at J, leaving 4 bases unmatched. The CDR3 is made up of 14 amino acids. This CDR3 reads CASSDRLAGGEQFF. CDR3 nucleotides: TGTGCCAGCAGTGACAGGCTAGCGGGAGGAGAGCAGTTCTTC.

This rearrangement joins TRBV5-8 to TRBJ2-3; no clear D gene. Germline CDR1 is SGHTS and CDR2 is YDEGEE. V lost 0 bases and J lost 2, with 10 bases in between. The CDR3 is made up of 15 amino acids. CDR3 DNA sequence: TGTGCCAGCAGCTTGGGACTTGAGTTCACAGATACGCAGTATTTT. This encodes CASSLGLEFTDTQYF. Full variable domain (outside the CDR3, taken from reference TRBV5-8 and TRBJ2-3): EAGVTQSPTHLIKTRGQQATLRCSPISGHTSVYWYQQALGLGLQFLLWYDEGEERNRGNFPPRFSGRQFPNYSSELNVNALELEDSALYLCASSLGLEFTDTQYFGPGTRLTVL.

The V gene is TRBV20-1, the J gene TRBJ1-3; a weak D match, TRBD1 (5 bases). The V end lost 3 bases, the J end lost 4 bases, and 10 bases lay between the germline ends. The CDR3 contains 13 residues. Germline V CDR1 and CDR2: DFQATT, SNEGSKA (reference sequence). This chain's CDR3 is CSASKGVGNTIYF. The CDR3 nucleotides read TGCAGTGCTAGTAAAGGGGTAGGAAACACCATATATTTT.

This clone was counted between two and nine times. This chain connects TRBV6-5 to TRBJ2-2, with 9 bases matching TRBD1. CDR3 size: 14 residues. Germline CDR1 MNHEY, CDR2 SVGAGI. V shed 7 bases and J 7 bases; nucleotides not matched to a gene: 7. Here the CDR3 DNA reads TGTGCCAGCACTCCAGGGACAGGGAACGGGGAGCTGTTTTTT. Protein product: CASTPGTGNGELFF.

V usage is TRBV7-8 and J usage is TRBJ1-3; the D is unclear. V lost 1 base to trimming and J lost 2 bases, with 12 bases between them. The V gene's germline CDR1 is SGHVS and CDR2 FQNEAQ. The CDR3 runs to 16 residues. CDR3 in amino acids: CASSLERLPAGNTIYF. CDR3 nucleotides: TGTGCCAGCAGCTTAGAGAGACTCCCGGCTGGAAACACCATATATTTT.

J is TRBJ2-7 and V is TRBV28; TRBD1 matches at 8 bases. CDR1 MDHEN and CDR2 SYDVKM come from the germline V gene. With 7 bases clipped from V and 2 bases from J, the junction kept 7 bases outside the gene matches. CDR3 length: 14 amino acids. CDR3 sequence (DNA): TGTGCCAGCACTATTGACAGGGGCCCCTACGAGCAGTACTTC. Its protein product is CASTIDRGPYEQYF.

V is TRBV30 and J is TRBJ1-4, with TRBD1 matching 8 bases. CDR1 GTSNPN and CDR2 SVGIG come from the germline V gene (reference sequence). The V segment lost 5 bases and the J segment 6 bases; nucleotides outside the gene matches: 8. The CDR3 is 14 amino acids. CDR3 nucleotides: TGTGCCTGGCATCAACAGGGGGTCTATGAAAAACTGTTTTTT. It codes for CAWHQQGVYEKLFF.

The chain is built from TRBV27 and TRBJ2-1, with 10 bases identical to TRBD2. V shed 6 bases, J shed 3 bases, and the junction held 5 bases outside the gene matches. There are 15 residues in the CDR3. Germline CDR1 is MNHEY and CDR2 is SMNVEV (reference sequence). This chain's CDR3 is CASSVLAGSYNEQFF. DNA for the CDR3: TGTGCCAGCAGCGTACTAGCGGGGAGCTACAATGAGCAGTTCTTC.

The chain has TRBV12-3 or TRBV12-4 and TRBJ1-1; D is undetermined. CDR3 length: 13 residues. Trimming pared 2 bases from V and 4 bases from J, leaving 8 bases between. The CDR3 loop reads CASSLKLSTEAFF. In nucleotides, the CDR3 is TGTGCCAGCAGTTTAAAGCTTAGCACTGAAGCTTTCTTT.

The chain has TRBV20-1 and TRBJ1-2; D is ambiguous. Between the trimmed V and J ends, which lost 6 bases and 4 bases, there was a span of 9 bases. CDR1 is DFQATT and CDR2 is SNEGSKA in the germline V gene (reference sequence). This CDR3 has 11 residues. CDR3 nucleotide sequence: TGCAGTGCGTACGACACCTATGGCTACACCTTC. This encodes CSAYDTYGYTF.

This clone has more than one count but fewer than ten. The V gene is TRBV29-1, the J gene TRBJ1-1; D is ambiguous. Germline V CDR1 and CDR2: SQVTM, ANQGSEA. The V end lost 4 bases, the J end lost 1 base, and 10 bases lay between the germline ends. The CDR3 length is 13 residues. CDR3 nucleotide sequence: TGCAGCGTTGGAGGCACCAAGAACACTGAAGCTTTCTTT. Its translation: CSVGGTKNTEAFF.

The chain employs TRBV7-8 and TRBJ1-1; D call uncertain. Between the trimmed V and J ends, which lost 4 bases and 3 bases, there was a span of 9 bases. The V gene's germline CDR1 is SGHVS and CDR2 FQNEAQ. The CDR3 is 13 amino acids. CDR3 sequence: CASSYTVDTEAFF. The CDR3 DNA is TGTGCCAGCAGCTATACAGTGGACACTGAAGCTTTCTTT.

The chain's CDR3 is CSASDFSGGRATDTQYF. Written as DNA, the CDR3 is TGCAGTGCTAGTGATTTTAGCGGGGGCCGAGCCACAGATACGCAGTATTTT. V usage is TRBV20-1 and J usage is TRBJ2-3, with 9 bases aligning to TRBD2. CDR1 and CDR2 from the germline V gene are DFQATT and SNEGSKA (reference sequence). This CDR3 contains 17 residues. V trimming: 3 bases; J trimming: 2 bases; junction bases outside the gene matches: 12.

The chain recombines TRBV6-5 with TRBJ2-5, with D possibly TRBD1 on 6 matching bases. Deletions cut 5 bases from V and 4 bases from J, with 11 bases between. This CDR3 has 13 amino acids. Germline V gene lookup returns CDR1 MNHEY and CDR2 SVGAGI. CDR3 sequence reads: CASSNPGAETQYF. CDR3 DNA: TGTGCCAGCAGTAACCCAGGGGCAGAGACCCAGTACTTC.

The genes are TRBV5-1 and TRBJ2-1; 15 positions agree with TRBD2. Germline values: CDR1 SGHRS, CDR2 YFSETQ. This CDR3 comprises 17 residues. V shed 3 bases and J 2 bases; nucleotides not matched to a gene: 3. Written as DNA, the CDR3 is TGCGCCAGCAGCTGGGGGACTAGCGGGAGGACCTACAATGAGCAGTTCTTC. Its translation is CASSWGTSGRTYNEQFF.

The CDR3 loop reads CASTLAGAREKLFF. The CDR3 DNA is TGTGCCAGTACCCTCGCAGGGGCCCGTGAAAAACTGTTTTTT. V and J are TRBV19 and TRBJ1-4, with D perhaps TRBD1 (6 bases). Germline loops: CDR1 LNHDA, CDR2 SQIVND (reference sequence). V was pared by 7 bases and J by 7 bases, with 16 bases between. The CDR3 has 14 amino acids. The full variable domain, with the rest looked up from reference TRBV19 and TRBJ1-4, is DGGITQSPKYLFRKEGQNVTLSCEQNLNHDAMYWYRQDPGQGLRLIYYSQIVNDFQKGDIAEGYSVSREKKESFPLTVTSAQKNPTAFYLCASTLAGAREKLFFGSGTQLSVL.

This chain connects TRBV12-1 to TRBJ1-1; TRBD1, the D gene given by the table, was not confirmed from the DNA. TRBV12-1 is a recognized pseudogene. This CDR3 contains 16 residues. In DNA form, the CDR3 reads TGTGCCAGCAGCCCTCAAAAGGGACAGGGGAACACTGAAGCTTTCTTT. Its protein is CASSPQKGQGNTEAFF.

The gene calls are TRBV2 and TRBJ2-7; 7 bases map to TRBD2. The CDR3 covers 16 residues. J lost 0 bases, V lost 6 bases, and 11 bases had no gene match. Germline loops: CDR1 SNHLY, CDR2 FYNNEI. CDR3 DNA sequence: TGTGCCAGCAGACCCACGCGGGGGTTAAGCTCCTACGAGCAGTACTTC. This translates into CASRPTRGLSSYEQYF.

The chain uses TRBV5-4 and TRBJ2-3; 11 bases are a match to TRBD2. CDR1 is SGHNT, CDR2 YYREEE, per germline (reference sequence). The CDR3 totals 16 residues. V was clipped by 2 bases and J by 5 bases; unmatched bases: 7. CDR3 sequence reads: CASSLNSGRAGDTQYF. CDR3 in DNA: TGTGCCAGCAGCTTAAATAGCGGGAGGGCTGGAGATACGCAGTATTTT.

The V and J genes are TRBV7-2 and TRBJ2-5, with TRBD2 as a possible D gene (6 bases). The germline V gene encodes CDR1 SGHTA and CDR2 FQGNSA. This CDR3 has 14 amino acids. The ends were cut back, 2 bases at V and 5 bases at J, with 12 bases in the middle. The CDR3 is CASSLLPGGETQYF. DNA of the CDR3: TGTGCCAGCAGCTTATTACCAGGAGGGGAGACCCAGTACTTC. The full variable domain, in which reference TRBV7-2 and TRBJ2-5 provide the parts outside the CDR3, is GAGVSQSPSNKVTEKGKDVELRCDPISGHTALYWYRQSLGQGLEFLIYFQGNSAPDKSGLPSDRFSAERTGGSVSTLTIQRTQQEDSAVYLCASSLLPGGETQYFGPGTRLLVL.

The chain uses TRBV18 and TRBJ2-1; 8 bases are a match to TRBD2. The CDR3 has 15 residues. V was pared by 0 bases and J by 3 bases, with 1 base of the junction left unmatched. Germline CDR1 is KGHSH and CDR2 is LQKENI. The CDR3 loop reads CASSPPSGSYNEQFF. CDR3 DNA sequence: TGTGCCAGCTCACCACCCAGCGGGAGCTACAATGAGCAGTTCTTC.

This sequence joins TRBV18 and TRBJ2-1, with D maybe TRBD2 (5 bases). V dropped 3 bases and J dropped 7 bases, with 7 bases sitting between them. CDR1 KGHSH and CDR2 LQKENI come from the germline V gene. This CDR3 has 12 amino acids. In DNA, the CDR3 is TGTGCCAGCTCACCCACTAGTAATGAGCAGTTCTTC. It translates to CASSPTSNEQFF.

V is TRBV2 and J is TRBJ1-1; TRBD1 matches at 7 bases. The CDR3 length is 11 residues. With V trimmed by 6 bases and J by 11 bases, 6 bases remained unmatched. Germline-derived CDR1 and CDR2 are SNHLY and FYNNEI. The CDR3 region has the DNA TGTGCCAGCAGCCCGACAGGGACTGCTTTCTTT. Translating it yields CASSPTGTAFF.

To note about this clone: The CDR3 does not end in the conserved phenylalanine or tryptophan, so this is likely a read error. Because the CDR3's place on the DNA is in doubt, the DNA is left out and the CDR3 is given as listed by TCRdb. This sequence joins TRBV12-3 or TRBV12-4 and TRBJ1-6; the table gives TRBD1 as D, unverified against the DNA. Inclusive of both ends, the CDR3 amounts to 9 amino acids. This CDR3 is CAKDRHLAG.

The rearrangement joins TRBV29-1 to TRBJ2-3; the match to TRBD2 covers 7 bases. The CDR3 covers 15 residues. J lost 4 bases, V lost 6 bases, and 13 bases had no gene match. Germline V CDR1 and CDR2: SQVTM, ANQGSEA. The CDR3 loop reads CSVPKGGPLADTQYF. The CDR3 coding sequence is TGCAGCGTCCCAAAGGGAGGGCCTCTGGCAGATACGCAGTATTTT.

The J gene is TRBJ2-7, the V gene TRBV13, with D unresolved. CDR1 and CDR2 (germline): PRHDT, FYEKMQ (reference sequence). The CDR3 loop spans 14 amino acids. V was trimmed by 5 bases and J by 0 bases, leaving 11 bases between them. The CDR3 DNA follows: TGTGCCAGCAGCCCCTACCGGAGCTCCTACGAGCAGTACTTC. This sequence encodes CASSPYRSSYEQYF.

The V call is TRBV30, the J call TRBJ1-5; D gene ambiguous. Germline CDR1 reads GTSNPN; CDR2 reads SVGIG (reference sequence). The V end lost 0 bases, the J end lost 3 bases, and 6 bases lay between the germline ends. This CDR3 region has 13 residues. The CDR3 bases are TGTGCCTGGAGTGTGGGAGTCAATCAGCCCCAGCATTTT. Its protein product is CAWSVGVNQPQHF.

Comment on this clone: Other DNA sequences from this sample encode an identical CDR3 as well. The DNA of the CDR3 is TGTGCCAGCAGCTTAGGACAGGGGAACACTGAAGCTTTCTTT. Protein product: CASSLGQGNTEAFF. The rearrangement links TRBV7-2 to TRBJ1-1, with 7 bases matching TRBD1. Per the germline V gene, CDR1 is SGHTA and CDR2 is FQGNSA. The CDR3 sequence is 14 residues long. V gave up 1 base and J gave up 1 base; unmatched junction bases: 0.

This chain links TRBV5-1 with TRBJ2-7, with TRBD1 matching over 9 bases. There are 14 residues in the CDR3. J lost 6 bases, V lost 0 bases, and 4 bases had no gene match. In germline, CDR1 is SGHRS, CDR2 YFSETQ. CDR3 sequence reads: CASSLEQGAFEQYF. CDR3 DNA: TGCGCCAGCAGCTTGGAACAGGGGGCCTTCGAGCAGTACTTC.